Only one count was recorded for the clone carrying this TCR beta chain. Germline CDR1 reads SGHAT; CDR2 reads FQNNGV. V lost 4 bases, J lost 4 bases, and 14 bases lay in between. The CDR3 runs 14 residues. The data were produced by immunoSEQ multiplex PCR, yet TCRdb's version contains in-frame clones alone and is incomplete. The table shows 70,000 to 95,000 clones, with about 90% occurring only once. This entry comes from a study of identifying expanded T cells in peripheral blood. The chain is built from TRBV11-2 and TRBJ2-7, with D perhaps TRBD1 (6 bases). The source is a person aged 18 to 75 in good health. Sequencing was done on a sample of blood. CDR3 sequence: CASSSLDRLYEQYF. CDR3 nucleotide sequence: TGTGCCAGCAGCTCACTGGACAGACTGTACGAGCAGTACTTC.